This TCR beta chain was sequenced in a study of cytomegalovirus exposure and HLA in healthy donors. Study-wide findings and caveats: Later analysis identified several of the most significant clusters that appeared linked to common viral pathogens. Owing to their indistinguishability, certain V segments, notably TRBV6-2 and TRBV6-3, were excluded. Certain sequence variants were highly shared and formed a cluster, and this cluster was likely a sequencing artifact. Rare sequences made up most TCRs, while some public TCRs were found in many donors.

As concerns this clone: Its antigen remains unidentified.

Vbeta (60) and Jbeta (13) primers were used in the PCR. The repertoire was sequenced with immunoSEQ multiplex PCR; TCRdb's copy has only in-frame clones and lacks some. This table has about 150,000 clones, around 74% appearing once. The V and J ends lost 4 bases and 1 base, in that order; junction bases with no gene match: 9. CDR3 length: 16 amino acids. Germline V gives CDR1 SGHRS, CDR2 YFSETQ. The source of this sequence is a man aged 50-60 years in good health and CMV-seropositive. The sample consisted of PBMCs. The J gene is TRBJ2-3, the V gene TRBV5-1; 7 bases map to TRBD2. CDR3 sequence reads: CASSPWGGSGTDTQYF. The CDR3 DNA is TGCGCCAGCAGCCCCTGGGGCGGGAGCGGCACAGATACGCAGTATTTT.